Described below is a single T cell receptor beta chain sequence and its context. Its antigen is currently unknown. The PCR ran on 60 Vbeta and 13 Jbeta primers. Profiled with immunoSEQ multiplex PCR; TCRdb holds only in-frame clones, not every one. The repertoire holds 150,000 or so clones, roughly 79% seen once, with roughly 2.1% in the top ten. The data were obtained in a study of cytomegalovirus exposure and HLA in healthy donors. The germline gives CDR1 MNHEY, CDR2 SMNVEV (reference sequence). The CDR3 is made up of 14 amino acids. Deletions cut 2 bases from V and 3 bases from J, with 10 bases between. Study-wide findings and caveats: Several of the most significant clusters appeared linked to common viral pathogens, based on a later analysis.

This TCR derives from a woman between 35 and 50 years old in good health and CMV-seronegative. Sequencing was carried out using PBMCs. J is TRBJ1-1 and V is TRBV27; no reliable D call. DNA of the CDR3: TGTGCCAGCAGTTTAGGAGGGTATGACACTGAAGCTTTCTTT. Translation gives CASSLGGYDTEAFF.